These T cell receptor beta chains were read from a single sample in a study of T cell responses to AZD1222 COVID-19 vaccine. TCRdb's table, derived via immunoSEQ multiplex PCR, lists solely in-frame clones and lacks some. The table shows 75,000 to 90,000 clones, with roughly 90% occurring only once. The sequencing here drew on peripheral blood, taken 28 days after the second AZD1222 dose. These receptors all come from an adult who received the AZD1222 COVID-19 vaccine. CDR3s include the opening cysteine and the closing phenylalanine or tryptophan. D genes are given only for firm matches. Only part of the rows carry a size: once, few, many, or a class if the clone is expanded.

D gene,J gene,clone size,V gene,CDR3 DNA,CDR3 protein
NA,TRBJ2-3,NA,TRBV19,TGTGCCAGTAGTATCCTCAGGGGCACAGATACGCAGTATTTT,CASSILRGTDTQYF
NA,TRBJ2-2,NA,TRBV5-4,TGTGCCAGCGGGCTGTCAGGGGTTTCCGGGGAGCTGTTTTTT,CASGLSGVSGELFF
TRBD1,TRBJ1-4,NA,TRBV12-5,TGTGCTAGTGGACCCGACAGGGCCCATAATGAAAAACTGTTTTTT,CASGPDRAHNEKLFF
TRBD1,TRBJ2-1,NA,TRBV15,TGTGCCACCAGCAGAGATACCGGGGACAGGAGAAGTTACAATGAGCAGTTCTTC,CATSRDTGDRRSYNEQFF
TRBD1,TRBJ2-5,NA,TRBV28,TGTGCCAGCAGCCCCCGACGGACAGGGGCGAGGGAGACCCAGTACTTC,CASSPRRTGARETQYF
NA,TRBJ2-3,NA,TRBV7-2,TGTGCCAGCATGCTTAGTTATAGCGGAAGCACAGATACGCAGTATTTT,CASMLSYSGSTDTQYF
TRBD1,TRBJ2-1,NA,TRBV3-1/TRBV3-2,TGTGCCAGCAGCCAGGCCGGGACAGGGAAGAATGAGCAGTTCTTC,CASSQAGTGKNEQFF
TRBD1,TRBJ2-5,NA,TRBV19,TGTGCCAGTAGTACCTCAGGGGGTAGGGTGGAGACCCAGTACTTC,CASSTSGGRVETQYF
NA,TRBJ2-2,NA,TRBV5-1,TGCGCCAGCTACCCGGGCGGCGCGAACACCGGGGAGCTGTTTTTT,CASYPGGANTGELFF
NA,TRBJ2-3,NA,TRBV6-4,TGTGCCAGCAGTGACTCGGGGGGCAGCACAGATACGCAGTATTTT,CASSDSGGSTDTQYF
NA,TRBJ2-2,NA,TRBV19,TGTGCCAGTTGGGGCACCGCGAACACCGGGGAGCTGTTTTTT,CASWGTANTGELFF
NA,TRBJ2-1,NA,TRBV19,TGTGCCAGTAGGTCGGGGCCTGGGGTAATTGAGCAGTTCTTC,CASRSGPGVIEQFF
NA,TRBJ2-5,NA,TRBV19,TGTGCCAGTAGTAAGGTTCGATCGGGGCAGGGAGAGACCCAGTACTTC,CASSKVRSGQGETQYF
NA,TRBJ2-2,NA,TRBV5-4,TGTGCCAGCAGCTTGTTGCTAGGGAACACCGGGGAGCTGTTTTTT,CASSLLLGNTGELFF
NA,TRBJ2-1,NA,TRBV9,TGTGCCAGCAGCGTAGACGCGAGTGAGCAGTTCTTC,CASSVDASEQFF
NA,TRBJ1-4,NA,TRBV4-1,TGCGCCAGCAGCCAAGATCTCGGGGGTTCTAATGAAAAACTGTTTTTT,CASSQDLGGSNEKLFF
TRBD1,TRBJ1-5,NA,TRBV19,TGTGCCAGTAGTACTCAGTCAGGGGGGCCCCAGCATTTT,CASSTQSGGPQHF
NA,TRBJ2-7,NA,TRBV13,TGTGCCAGCAGCTTAAGCGGTGGGACATATCGGAACGAGCAGTACTTC,CASSLSGGTYRNEQYF
NA,TRBJ2-3,NA,TRBV18,TGTGCCAGCTCCGGGCTTTACACAGATACGCAGTATTTT,CASSGLYTDTQYF
NA,TRBJ2-7,NA,TRBV28,TGTGCCAGCAGCTCGGGGCAGGAAACCTACGAGCAGTACTTC,CASSSGQETYEQYF
NA,TRBJ1-2,NA,TRBV19,TGTGCCAGTAGTATAACAGACCCAATAACTAACTATGGCTACACCTTC,CASSITDPITNYGYTF
TRBD1,TRBJ2-5,once,TRBV7-2,TGTGCCAGCAGCTTACAGGGACAGGGGCCGTGGGAGACCCAGTACTTC,CASSLQGQGPWETQYF
NA,TRBJ1-2,NA,TRBV6-5,TGTGCCAGCAGTTACCAAGGAGGCTACACCTTC,CASSYQGGYTF
TRBD1,TRBJ2-1,NA,TRBV5-1,TGCGCCAGCAGCTTGGGCCCAGGGACAGGGGGCTGGGATGAGCAGTTCTTC,CASSLGPGTGGWDEQFF
NA,TRBJ2-7,NA,TRBV6-1,TGTGCCAGCAGTGAAGTCGGAAACGAGCAGTACTTC,CASSEVGNEQYF
NA,TRBJ2-2,NA,TRBV6-2/TRBV6-3,TGTGCCAGCAGTTACGGTGGCACCTTCACCGGGGAGCTGTTTTTT,CASSYGGTFTGELFF
NA,TRBJ1-4,NA,TRBV28,TGTGCCAGCAGTTTACTCGGGGCGTATGGAAAACTGTTTTTT,CASSLLGAYGKLFF
NA,TRBJ1-6,NA,TRBV11-3,TGTGCCAGCAGCTTCGGTACGGATTCACCCCTCCACTTT,CASSFGTDSPLHF
NA,TRBJ2-2,NA,TRBV18,TGTGCCAGCTCACCCAGGACAGCCGCGAACACCGGGGAGCTGTTTTTT,CASSPRTAANTGELFF
NA,TRBJ1-5,NA,TRBV7-9,TGTGCCAGCAGCCCCCGCAGCGGCAAGCCCCAGCATTTT,CASSPRSGKPQHF
TRBD2,TRBJ2-1,NA,TRBV28,TGTGCCAGCAGTTTAGGCGCGCGGGTACGCCCAGCGGGAGGCTCCTACAATGAGCAGTTCTTC,CASSLGARVRPAGGSYNEQFF
TRBD2,TRBJ2-1,NA,TRBV29-1,TGCAGCGTAGGACTAGCGGGACGTGAGCAGTTCTTC,CSVGLAGREQFF
TRBD1,TRBJ2-7,NA,TRBV27,TGTGCCAGCACCATAAGGACAGGGGGGTACGAGCAGTACTTC,CASTIRTGGYEQYF
TRBD2,TRBJ2-3,NA,TRBV24-1,TGTGCCACCAGTGATTTAAAACCCGGGACTAGCGACACAGATACGCAGTATTTT,CATSDLKPGTSDTDTQYF
TRBD2,TRBJ2-1,NA,TRBV18,TGTGCCAGCTCCCGTCTAGCGGGAGATATGAGCTCCTACAATGAGCAGTTCTTC,CASSRLAGDMSSYNEQFF
NA,TRBJ2-7,NA,TRBV20-1,TGCAGTGCTAACACAGGGACCGAGCAGTACTTC,CSANTGTEQYF
TRBD2,TRBJ2-2,NA,TRBV5-5,TGTGCCAGCAGCCGGGACTACCTCTCCACCGGGGAGCTGTTTTTT,CASSRDYLSTGELFF
NA,TRBJ2-1,NA,TRBV11-2,TGTGCCAGCAGCTACGACAGGAGCTCCTACAATGAGCAGTTCTTC,CASSYDRSSYNEQFF
NA,TRBJ2-7,NA,TRBV9,TGTGCCAGCAGCCCTCGGAGCGGAGAAACCTACGAGCAGTACTTC,CASSPRSGETYEQYF
NA,TRBJ1-1,NA,TRBV7-9,TGTGCCAGCAGCTTAGGAAACATGAACACTGAAGCTTTCTTT,CASSLGNMNTEAFF
NA,TRBJ1-1,NA,TRBV6-5,TGTGCCAGCAGTAACACTGAAGCTTTCTTT,CASSNTEAFF
NA,TRBJ1-5,NA,TRBV4-2,TGTGCCAGCAGCCAAGATAGAGGTGGGGGCTACAATCAGCCCCAGCATTTT,CASSQDRGGGYNQPQHF
TRBD2,TRBJ2-1,NA,TRBV13,TGTGCCAGCAGCCGATTAGCGGGAGACCTTAGGGAGCAGTTCTTC,CASSRLAGDLREQFF
NA,TRBJ2-7,few,TRBV4-2,TGTGCCAGCAGCCCTGTCCCGGGACCCAACTACGAGCAGTACTTC,CASSPVPGPNYEQYF
TRBD1,TRBJ2-3,NA,TRBV6-5,TGTGCCAGCAGACCGGCCGTGACAGGGTTTACAACGCAGTATTTT,CASRPAVTGFTTQYF
NA,TRBJ1-2,NA,TRBV5-1,TGCGCCAGCAGCTTGGGGCTCAACTATGGCTACACCTTC,CASSLGLNYGYTF
TRBD2,TRBJ2-5,NA,TRBV11-2,TGTGCCAGCAGCTTCCTAGCGGGAGGGCCGGAGGAGACCCAGTACTTC,CASSFLAGGPEETQYF
NA,TRBJ1-4,NA,TRBV28,TGTGCCAGCAGTTTACTAAAACTATCAGGGGACTTATCCCCTGAAAAACTGTTTTTT,CASSLLKLSGDLSPEKLFF
NA,TRBJ2-1,NA,TRBV5-1,TGCGCCAGCAGCCCCCAGCCGACCTACAATGAGCAGTTCTTC,CASSPQPTYNEQFF
NA,TRBJ2-2,once,TRBV11-3,TGTGCCAGCAGCCCTGAACCGAACACCGGGGAGCTGTTTTTT,CASSPEPNTGELFF
NA,TRBJ2-7,NA,TRBV19,TGTGCCAGTAGTATGGGGGAAAGCTCCTACGAGCAGTACTTC,CASSMGESSYEQYF
TRBD1,TRBJ2-2,NA,TRBV5-1,TGCGCCAGCAGCTTCGCCGGGACAGGGAACACCGGGGAGCTGTTTTTT,CASSFAGTGNTGELFF
TRBD2,TRBJ2-3,NA,TRBV9,TGTGCCAGCAGCGTAGGCCTAGCGGGAGACATAGATACGCAGTATTTT,CASSVGLAGDIDTQYF
NA,TRBJ1-1,NA,TRBV19,TGTGCCAGTAGTACAACTCTCGACTCCGTGGAGACTGAAGCTTTCTTT,CASSTTLDSVETEAFF
NA,TRBJ1-6,NA,TRBV27,TGTGCCAGCAGTCCCCGGAGGGTCGGGCTCCTATATAATTCACCCCTCCACTTT,CASSPRRVGLLYNSPLHF